A selection of T cell receptor beta chains follows, all from one sample in a study of regulatory T cells in long-lasting Graves disease. TCRdb analysed the multiplex PCR reads with MiXCR anew, one entry per CDR3 protein. The table shows roughly 450,000 distinct CDR3 sequences, with roughly a quarter occurring only once. The sequencing here drew on peripheral blood mononuclear cells (PBMCs), taken when the disease was refractory, from a patient treated with antithyroid drugs. Every receptor here comes from a female donor with Graves disease. The CDR3 runs from the conserved cysteine through the conserved F or W. The D gene is left open where the match is weak. Rows may omit the clone size; those that give it use once, few, many or a size class.

v_gene	j_gene	abundance	len	d_gene	CDR3aa	CDR3nt
TRBV6-2/TRBV6-3	TRBJ2-5	many	14	.	CASTTHLGQETQYF	TGTGCCAGCACAACCCACCTGGGCCAAGAGACCCAGTACTTC
TRBV2	TRBJ2-2	many	13	.	CASRAGVSGELFF	TGTGCCAGCAGGGCAGGGGTTTCCGGGGAGCTGTTTTTT
TRBV7-3	TRBJ2-5	.	15	.	CASSPRGGMRETQYF	TGTGCCAGCAGCCCAAGAGGTGGGATGAGAGAGACCCAGTACTTC
TRBV29-1	TRBJ2-2	.	15	.	CSVGVGTLSTGELFF	TGCAGCGTTGGCGTGGGGACACTAAGCACCGGGGAGCTGTTTTTT
TRBV27	TRBJ1-2	few	13	.	CASRRGPGYGYTF	TGTGCCAGCAGAAGGGGCCCAGGCTATGGCTACACCTTC
TRBV27	TRBJ1-1	many	16	TRBD1	CASSLWAQGMNTEAFF	TGTGCCAGCAGTTTATGGGCACAGGGGATGAACACTGAAGCTTTCTTT
TRBV2	TRBJ2-4	.	13	.	CASTGGLENIQYF	TGTGCCAGCACGGGGGGCCTGGAAAACATTCAGTACTTC
TRBV6-1	TRBJ1-6	.	14	TRBD1	CASSRDREHSPLHF	TGTGCCAGCTCTCGGGACAGGGAGCACTCACCCCTCCACTTT
TRBV12-3/TRBV12-4	TRBJ2-5	.	14	.	CASSFTGTRRTQYF	TGTGCCAGCAGTTTCACCGGGACAAGAAGGACCCAGTACTTC
TRBV7-3	TRBJ2-1	.	15	.	CASSPQDTWYNEQFF	TGTGCCAGCAGCCCACAGGATACTTGGTACAATGAGCAGTTCTTC
TRBV27	TRBJ2-7	.	14	.	CASSSSGFSYEQYF	TGTGCCAGCAGTTCCTCCGGTTTTTCCTACGAGCAGTACTTC
TRBV5-1	TRBJ2-7	.	13	TRBD2	CASSSGTMGEQYF	TGCGCCAGCAGCTCCGGGACTATGGGCGAGCAGTACTTC
TRBV4-2	TRBJ2-7	.	16	TRBD2	CASSQAASGDIYEQYF	TGTGCCAGCAGCCAAGCTGCTAGCGGGGACATCTACGAGCAGTACTTC
TRBV7-9	TRBJ2-6	once	14	.	CASSFDRWANVLTF	TGTGCCAGCAGCTTTGACCGGTGGGCCAACGTCCTGACTTTC
TRBV29-1	TRBJ2-7	.	14	TRBD2	CSVTGLATLGEQYF	TGCAGCGTGACGGGACTAGCGACTCTCGGCGAGCAGTACTTC
TRBV28	TRBJ2-3	.	18	TRBD2	CASSSGLAVETGTDTQYF	TGTGCCAGCAGTTCTGGGCTAGCGGTTGAGACAGGCACAGATACGCAGTATTTT
TRBV20-1	TRBJ2-7	many	16	TRBD2	CSARGSSGRALREQYF	TGCAGTGCTAGAGGTTCGAGCGGGAGGGCCTTGAGGGAGCAGTACTTC
TRBV9	TRBJ1-1	many	14	.	CASSAEGQPDAAFF	TGTGCCAGCAGCGCAGAAGGACAGCCGGACGCAGCTTTCTTT
TRBV7-9	TRBJ1-6	few	15	.	CASSPIRDTNSPLHF	TGTGCCAGCAGCCCTATTCGGGACACCAATTCACCCCTCCACTTT
TRBV18	TRBJ2-5	few	15	.	CASSPPEGFQETQYF	TGTGCCAGCTCACCACCGGAAGGTTTCCAAGAGACCCAGTACTTC
TRBV6-1	TRBJ2-7	many	15	TRBD2	CASSYSIAGGHEQYF	TGTGCCAGCAGCTACTCAATAGCGGGAGGGCACGAGCAGTACTTC
TRBV7-8	TRBJ1-3	.	16	.	CASSLALGGSGNTIYF	TGTGCCAGCAGCTTAGCGCTTGGGGGCTCTGGAAACACCATATATTTT
TRBV5-1	TRBJ2-4	.	15	.	CASSPGGSSGNIQYF	TGCGCCAGCAGCCCAGGTGGATCTAGTGGGAACATTCAGTACTTC
TRBV6-1	TRBJ1-1	few	15	.	CASTQPRGARWVAFF	TGTGCCAGCACCCAACCCCGGGGGGCGCGATGGGTAGCTTTCTTT
TRBV10-3	TRBJ1-1	many	18	.	CAISESTLNRQGNTEAFF	TGTGCCATCAGTGAGTCGACTCTAAATCGGCAGGGGAACACTGAAGCTTTCTTT
TRBV10-3	TRBJ2-7	few	14	TRBD1	CAISESTGGYEQYF	TGTGCCATCAGTGAGTCGACAGGGGGCTACGAGCAGTACTTC
TRBV6-1	TRBJ2-7	many	15	.	CASSELDSSRYEQYF	TGTGCCAGCAGTGAATTAGACAGTAGTCGTTACGAGCAGTACTTC
TRBV7-3	TRBJ1-2	.	14	.	CASSMGPAIYGYTF	TGTGCCAGCAGCATGGGACCGGCGATCTATGGCTACACCTTC
TRBV3-1	TRBJ2-4	many	13	.	CASSQDFSFIQYF	TGTGCCAGCAGCCAAGATTTCTCTTTTATTCAGTACTTC
TRBV6-1	TRBJ2-5	few	13	.	CASRPQIQETQYF	TGTGCCAGCAGACCACAAATCCAAGAGACCCAGTACTTC
TRBV7-2	TRBJ2-7	.	15	.	CASSLAIAGFYEQYF	TGTGCCAGCAGCTTAGCGATTGCAGGATTCTACGAGCAGTACTTC
TRBV30	TRBJ1-1	few	16	.	CAWSPGAGLAQPEAFF	TGTGCCTGGAGTCCCGGGGCAGGCCTGGCACAACCTGAAGCTTTCTTT
TRBV14	TRBJ2-2	.	13	.	CASSHVSHGELFF	TGTGCCAGCAGCCACGTGTCACACGGGGAGCTGTTTTTT
TRBV6-1	TRBJ1-5	many	14	TRBD1	CASSRTGGLQPQHF	TGTGCCAGCAGTAGGACAGGGGGCCTTCAGCCCCAGCATTTT
TRBV12-3/TRBV12-4	TRBJ1-3	.	14	.	CASSYASSGNTIYF	TGTGCCAGCAGTTACGCCAGCTCTGGAAACACCATATATTTT
TRBV5-1	TRBJ2-7	.	15	TRBD1	CASSPGQGYSYEQYF	TGCGCCAGCAGCCCTGGACAGGGGTACTCCTACGAGCAGTACTTC
TRBV5-1	TRBJ2-2	few	16	TRBD1	CASSLEGTGYTGELFF	TGCGCCAGCAGCTTGGAAGGGACAGGGTATACCGGGGAGCTGTTTTTT
TRBV6-1	TRBJ2-7	many	13	.	CASRGDDVHEQYF	TGTGCCAGCAGGGGGGACGACGTCCACGAGCAGTACTTC
TRBV19	TRBJ1-1	.	13	.	CASSIGSRTEAFF	TGTGCCAGTAGTATAGGGAGTAGGACTGAAGCTTTCTTT
TRBV6-5	TRBJ2-7	many	16	.	CASSYTTGRRSYEQYF	TGTGCCAGCAGTTACACTACAGGGAGAAGGTCCTACGAGCAGTACTTC
TRBV15	TRBJ2-5	many	15	.	CATSRDPNRDETQYF	TGTGCCACCAGCAGAGATCCTAACAGGGACGAGACCCAGTACTTC